This T cell receptor (beta chain) originates from a study of cytomegalovirus exposure and HLA in healthy donors. Study conclusions and caveats: Prior analysis indicated that the majority of TCR beta V segments exhibited productivity approximately 87% or approximately 30% of the time.

The PCR ran on 60 Vbeta and 13 Jbeta primers. Sequenced by immunoSEQ multiplex PCR; TCRdb stores in-frame clones only, minus some. This repertoire shows under 150,000 clones, about 87% found once; its top ten account for more than 4%. The table lists this clone with a count of one. Its antigen remains unidentified. This TCR derives from a woman aged 25 to 39 in good health and CMV-seronegative. Sequencing was carried out using PBMCs.

The CDR3 DNA reads as TGTGCCAGTAGCCCGGTGAGGGCCCGACCCTATGGCTACACCTTC. It yields the protein CASSPVRARPYGYTF. V and J are TRBV19 and TRBJ1-2; no firm D call. V was clipped by 6 bases and J by 4 bases, with 18 bases between them. Germline CDR1 reads LNHDA; CDR2 reads SQIVND (reference sequence). The CDR3 runs 15 residues.